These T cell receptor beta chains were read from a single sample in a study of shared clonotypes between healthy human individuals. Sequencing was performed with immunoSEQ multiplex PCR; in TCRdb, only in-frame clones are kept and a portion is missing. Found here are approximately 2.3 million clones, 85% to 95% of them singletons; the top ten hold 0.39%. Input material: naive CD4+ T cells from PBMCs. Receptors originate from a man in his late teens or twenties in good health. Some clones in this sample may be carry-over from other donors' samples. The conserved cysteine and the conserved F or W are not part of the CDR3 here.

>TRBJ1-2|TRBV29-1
SVLTDNYGYT
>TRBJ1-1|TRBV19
ASRPGSVNTEAF
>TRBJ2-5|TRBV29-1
SVGEPYQETQY
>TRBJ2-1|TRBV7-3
ASSQGLAAPSSYNEQF
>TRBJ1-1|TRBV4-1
ASSQVQGARNTEAF
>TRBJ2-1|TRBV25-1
ASSEDGYNEQF
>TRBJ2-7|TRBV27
ASSLTGVGEQY
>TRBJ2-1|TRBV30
AWSGYNEQF
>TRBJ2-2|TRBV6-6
ASRARRGDTGELF
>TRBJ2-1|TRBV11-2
ASSQLTGSSYNEQF
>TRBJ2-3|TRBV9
ASSVRVLTDTQY
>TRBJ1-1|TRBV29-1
SVAYSLRGTEAF
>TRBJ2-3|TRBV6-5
ASGLTDTQY
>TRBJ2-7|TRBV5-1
ASSLGGLSYEQY
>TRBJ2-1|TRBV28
ASRSRPNEQF
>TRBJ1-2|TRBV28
ASTLTGGYNGYT
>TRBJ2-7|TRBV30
AWSQGGDEQY
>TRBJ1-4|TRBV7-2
ASSLGFNEKLF
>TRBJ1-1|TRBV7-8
ASSLLGAQNTEAF
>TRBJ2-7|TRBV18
ASSPGGTYEQY
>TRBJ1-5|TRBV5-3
ARSWVGDCQPQH
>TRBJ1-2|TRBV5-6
ASSRASGTGGFYGYT
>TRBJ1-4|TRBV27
ASSFRGGGEKLF
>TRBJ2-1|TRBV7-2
ASSSRGDYNNEQF
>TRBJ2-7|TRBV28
ASSYGPSEQY
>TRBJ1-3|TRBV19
ASIRTGRASGNTIY
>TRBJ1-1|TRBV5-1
ASRPGQENTEAF
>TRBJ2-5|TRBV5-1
ASSWVGQETQY
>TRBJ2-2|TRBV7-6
ASSKRQREGNTGELF
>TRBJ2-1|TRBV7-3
ASSSRGSYNEQF
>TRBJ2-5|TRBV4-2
ASSQDRARPETQY
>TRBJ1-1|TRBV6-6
ASGVRTEAF
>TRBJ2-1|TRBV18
ASSPPSTSGRYNEQF
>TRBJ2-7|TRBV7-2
ASSPGGASYEQY
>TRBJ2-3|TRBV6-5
ASCDFTDTQY
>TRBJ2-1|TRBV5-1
ASSLAISSYNEQF
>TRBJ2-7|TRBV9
ASSVAGAFIYEQY
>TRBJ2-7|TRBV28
ASSARTGTDGPEQY
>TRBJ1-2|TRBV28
ASSLIPGPYGYT
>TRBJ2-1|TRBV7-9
ASSSSASGNYNEQF
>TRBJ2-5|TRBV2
ASSEHQYQETQY
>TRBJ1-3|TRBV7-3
ASSPLGGGGNTIY
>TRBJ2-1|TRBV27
ASSLRPIEGQF
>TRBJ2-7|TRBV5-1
ASSLLPGAYEQY
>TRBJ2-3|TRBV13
ASSPSTGGSTDTQY
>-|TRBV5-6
ASSFEWDPYEQY
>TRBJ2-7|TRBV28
ASIGGLFYEQY
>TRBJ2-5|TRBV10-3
ATRDIMYQETQY
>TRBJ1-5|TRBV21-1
ASSKGRGIGQPQH
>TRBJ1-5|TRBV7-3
ASSLTGGGQPQH
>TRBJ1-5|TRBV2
ASRGISNQPQH
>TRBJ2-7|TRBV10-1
ASNAILLTYEQY
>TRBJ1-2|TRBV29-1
SVGTSYYGYT